This T cell receptor (beta chain) is from a study of T cells in localized non-small cell lung cancer. Measured with immunoSEQ multiplex PCR; TCRdb has only the in-frame clones, and not every one. This table has around 21,000 clones, about 89% appearing once. Deletions cut 2 bases from V and 4 bases from J, with 24 bases between. The CDR3 spans 19 residues. The germline V gene encodes CDR1 SGHTA and CDR2 FQGNSA. This receptor was taken from an older male donor with stage I lung adenocarcinoma. V is TRBV7-2 and J is TRBJ2-1, with D possibly called TRBD1 or TRBD2 (5 bases each). This sample comprised peripheral blood, obtained before any cancer treatment. The CDR3 is CASSLLGAGTLRVYNEQFF. The DNA for the CDR3 is TGTGCCAGCAGCTTACTCGGGGCAGGGACGTTGAGGGTATACAATGAGCAGTTCTTC. The variable domain in full, completed from reference TRBV7-2 and TRBJ2-1, reads GAGVSQSPSNKVTEKGKDVELRCDPISGHTALYWYRQSLGQGLEFLIYFQGNSAPDKSGLPSDRFSAERTGGSVSTLTIQRTQQEDSAVYLCASSLLGAGTLRVYNEQFFGPGTRLTVL.